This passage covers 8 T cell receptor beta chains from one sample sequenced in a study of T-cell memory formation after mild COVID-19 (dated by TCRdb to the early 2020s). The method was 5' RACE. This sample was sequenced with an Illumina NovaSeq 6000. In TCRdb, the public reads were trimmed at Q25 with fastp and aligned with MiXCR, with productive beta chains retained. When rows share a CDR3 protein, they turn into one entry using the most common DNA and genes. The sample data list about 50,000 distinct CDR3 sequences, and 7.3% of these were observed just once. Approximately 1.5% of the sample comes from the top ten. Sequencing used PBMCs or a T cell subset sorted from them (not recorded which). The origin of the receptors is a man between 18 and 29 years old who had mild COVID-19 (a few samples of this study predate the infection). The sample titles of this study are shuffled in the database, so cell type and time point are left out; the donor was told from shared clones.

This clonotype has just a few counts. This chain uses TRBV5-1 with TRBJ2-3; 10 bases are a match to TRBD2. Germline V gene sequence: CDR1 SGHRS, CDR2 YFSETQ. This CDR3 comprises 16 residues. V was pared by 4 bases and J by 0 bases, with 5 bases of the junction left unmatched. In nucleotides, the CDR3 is TGCGCCAGCAGCCCAGTACTAGCGGGGAGCACAGATACGCAGTATTTT. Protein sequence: CASSPVLAGSTDTQYF.

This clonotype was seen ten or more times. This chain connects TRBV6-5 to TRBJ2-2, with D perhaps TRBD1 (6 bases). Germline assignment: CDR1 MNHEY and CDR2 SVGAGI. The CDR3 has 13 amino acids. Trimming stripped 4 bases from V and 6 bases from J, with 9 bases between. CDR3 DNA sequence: TGTGCCAGCAGTTCTCAGGGGTCCGGGGAGCTGTTTTTT. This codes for CASSSQGSGELFF.

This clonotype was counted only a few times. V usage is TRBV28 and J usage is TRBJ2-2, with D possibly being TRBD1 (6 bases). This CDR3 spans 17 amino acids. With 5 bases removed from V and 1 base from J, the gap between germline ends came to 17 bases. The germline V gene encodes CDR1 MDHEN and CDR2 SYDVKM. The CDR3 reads CASSPSAGAVNTGELFF. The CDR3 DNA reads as TGTGCCAGCAGTCCCTCGGCAGGGGCCGTGAACACCGGGGAGCTGTTTTTT. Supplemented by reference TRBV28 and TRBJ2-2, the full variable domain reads DVKVTQSSRYLVKRTGEKVFLECVQDMDHENMFWYRQDPGLGLRLIYFSYDVKMKEKGDIPEGYSVSREKKERFSLILESASTNQTSMYLCASSPSAGAVNTGELFFGEGSRLTVL.

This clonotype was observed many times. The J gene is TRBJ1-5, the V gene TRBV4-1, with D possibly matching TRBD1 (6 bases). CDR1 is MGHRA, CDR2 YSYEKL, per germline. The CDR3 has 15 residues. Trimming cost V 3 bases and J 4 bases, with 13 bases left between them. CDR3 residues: CASSQGASANQPQHF. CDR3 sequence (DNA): TGCGCCAGCAGCCAGGGGGCCAGCGCTAATCAGCCCCAGCATTTT.

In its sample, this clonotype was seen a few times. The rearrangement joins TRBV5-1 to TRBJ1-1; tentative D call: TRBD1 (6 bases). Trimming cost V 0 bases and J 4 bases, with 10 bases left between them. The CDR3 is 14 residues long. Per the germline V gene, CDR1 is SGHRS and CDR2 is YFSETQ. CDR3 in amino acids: CASSLDGGGTEAFF. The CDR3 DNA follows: TGCGCCAGCAGCTTGGACGGAGGGGGCACTGAAGCTTTCTTT.

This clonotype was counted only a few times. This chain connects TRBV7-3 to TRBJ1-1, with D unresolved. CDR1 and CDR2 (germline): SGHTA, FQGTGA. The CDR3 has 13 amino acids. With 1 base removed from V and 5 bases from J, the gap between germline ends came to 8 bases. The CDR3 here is CASSLSTGTEAFF. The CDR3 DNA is TGTGCCAGCAGCTTAAGTACGGGTACTGAAGCTTTCTTT.

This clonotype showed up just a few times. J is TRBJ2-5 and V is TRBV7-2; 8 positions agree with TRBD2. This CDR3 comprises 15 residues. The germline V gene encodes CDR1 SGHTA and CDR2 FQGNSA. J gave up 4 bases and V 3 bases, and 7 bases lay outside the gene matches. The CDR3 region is CASSFYSGSPETQYF. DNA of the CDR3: TGTGCCAGCAGCTTCTACAGCGGGAGCCCAGAGACCCAGTACTTC. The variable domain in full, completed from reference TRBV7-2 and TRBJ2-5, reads GAGVSQSPSNKVTEKGKDVELRCDPISGHTALYWYRQSLGQGLEFLIYFQGNSAPDKSGLPSDRFSAERTGGSVSTLTIQRTQQEDSAVYLCASSFYSGSPETQYFGPGTRLLVL.

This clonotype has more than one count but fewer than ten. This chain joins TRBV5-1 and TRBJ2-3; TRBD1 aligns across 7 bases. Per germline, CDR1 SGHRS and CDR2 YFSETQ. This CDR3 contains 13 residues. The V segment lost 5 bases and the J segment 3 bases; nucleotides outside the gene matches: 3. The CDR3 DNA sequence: TGCGCCAGCAGGAGGGGACAGACAGATACGCAGTATTTT. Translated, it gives CASRRGQTDTQYF.